This T cell receptor beta chain stems from a study of cytomegalovirus exposure and HLA in healthy donors. Study-wide findings and caveats: The study listed approximately 160 cytomegalovirus-associated TCR beta chains. Within an earlier analysis, most TCR beta V segments proved productive either about 90% or about 30% of the time. A classifier reportedly called cytomegalovirus status with high sensitivity and specificity.

A multiplex PCR was run with 60 Vbeta primers and 13 Jbeta primers. Clones were read by immunoSEQ multiplex PCR, and TCRdb kept only the in-frame ones, dropping some. Here the sample spans approximately 200,000 clones, approximately 85% being singletons. This CDR3 is built from 14 residues. Looked up from germline, CDR1 is GTSNPN and CDR2 is SVGIG (reference sequence). Germline trimming cut 5 bases from V and 2 bases from J; bases unmatched to any gene: 7. Concerning this clone itself: Its antigen remains unknown.

The TCR was taken from a woman aged 45-65 years in good health and CMV-seronegative. The material sequenced was PBMCs. This chain connects TRBV30 to TRBJ2-7; the match to TRBD1 covers 9 bases. In DNA, the CDR3 is TGTGCCTGGGCTCCGGGACAGGGTCCCTACGAGCAGTACTTC. Protein product: CAWAPGQGPYEQYF.